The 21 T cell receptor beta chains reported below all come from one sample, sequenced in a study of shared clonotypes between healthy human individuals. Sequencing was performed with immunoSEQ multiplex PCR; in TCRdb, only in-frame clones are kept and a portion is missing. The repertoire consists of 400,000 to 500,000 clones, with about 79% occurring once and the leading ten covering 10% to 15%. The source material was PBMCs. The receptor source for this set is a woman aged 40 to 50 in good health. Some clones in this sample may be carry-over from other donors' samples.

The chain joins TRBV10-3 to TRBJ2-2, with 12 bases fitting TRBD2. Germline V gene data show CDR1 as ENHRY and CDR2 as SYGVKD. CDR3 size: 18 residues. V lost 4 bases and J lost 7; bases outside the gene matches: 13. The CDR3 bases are TGTGCCATCAGTGCGATACTAGCGGGAGGTCCCGATGGCGGGGAGCTGTTTTTT. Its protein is CAISAILAGGPDGGELFF.

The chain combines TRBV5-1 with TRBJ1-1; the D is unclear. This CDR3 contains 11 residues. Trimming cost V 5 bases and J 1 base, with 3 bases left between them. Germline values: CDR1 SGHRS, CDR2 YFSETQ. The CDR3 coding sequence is TGCGCCAGCAGGGCGAACACTGAAGCTTTCTTT. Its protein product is CASRANTEAFF.

CDR3 residues: CAISERYQETQYF. CDR3 bases: TGTGCCATCAGTGAACGCTACCAAGAGACCCAGTACTTC. The chain is built from TRBV10-3 and TRBJ2-5; D remains unclear. Germline CDR1 and CDR2: ENHRY and SYGVKD. Trimming cost V 3 bases and J 0 bases, with 5 bases left between them. The CDR3 loop spans 13 amino acids.

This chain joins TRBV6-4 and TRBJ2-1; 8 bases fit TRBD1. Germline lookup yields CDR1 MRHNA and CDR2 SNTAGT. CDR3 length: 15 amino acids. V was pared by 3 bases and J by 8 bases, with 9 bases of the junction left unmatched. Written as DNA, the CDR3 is TGTGCCAGCAGTGAACACACAGGGGGTGGCGATGAGCAGTTCTTC. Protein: CASSEHTGGGDEQFF.

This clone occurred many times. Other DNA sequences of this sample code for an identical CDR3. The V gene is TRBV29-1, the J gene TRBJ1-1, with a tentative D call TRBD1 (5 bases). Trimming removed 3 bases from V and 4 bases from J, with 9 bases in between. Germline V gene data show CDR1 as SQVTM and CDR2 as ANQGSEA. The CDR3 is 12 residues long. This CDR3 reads CSVDRALTEAFF. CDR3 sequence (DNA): TGCAGCGTTGACAGGGCTCTCACTGAAGCTTTCTTT.

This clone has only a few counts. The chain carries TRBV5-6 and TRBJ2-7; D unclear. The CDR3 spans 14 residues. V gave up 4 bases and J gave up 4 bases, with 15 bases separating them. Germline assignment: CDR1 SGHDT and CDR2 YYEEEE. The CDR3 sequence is CASSTSIGKYEQYF. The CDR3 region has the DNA TGTGCCAGCAGCACCTCCATTGGCAAATACGAGCAGTACTTC.

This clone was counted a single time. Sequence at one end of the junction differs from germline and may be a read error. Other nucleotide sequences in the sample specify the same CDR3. For the CDR3, the DNA is TGCGCTAGCAGCCAAGAGAGCGGCGAGTACTACGAGCAGTACTTC. Its protein product is CASSQESGEYYEQYF. V gene TRBV4-3 combines with J gene TRBJ2-7; D perhaps matches TRBD2 (5 bases). The V gene's germline CDR1 is LGHNA and CDR2 YSLEER. There are 15 residues in the CDR3.

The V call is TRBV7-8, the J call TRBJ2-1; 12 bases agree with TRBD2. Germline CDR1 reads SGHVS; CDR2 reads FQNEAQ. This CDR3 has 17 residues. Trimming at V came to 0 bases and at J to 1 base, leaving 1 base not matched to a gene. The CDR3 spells CASSLAGTSGSYNEQFF. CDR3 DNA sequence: TGTGCCAGCAGCTTAGCAGGGACTAGCGGGTCCTACAATGAGCAGTTCTTC.

The CDR3 DNA follows: TGTGCCAGTCGGGGGACAGACTTCGGTGAGCAGTTCTTC. Protein sequence: CASRGTDFGEQFF. The chain uses TRBV19 and TRBJ2-1, with a weak D call TRBD1 (7 bases). With 8 bases removed from V and 9 bases from J, the gap between germline ends came to 17 bases. This CDR3 has 13 residues. Germline V gene sequence: CDR1 LNHDA, CDR2 SQIVND (reference sequence).

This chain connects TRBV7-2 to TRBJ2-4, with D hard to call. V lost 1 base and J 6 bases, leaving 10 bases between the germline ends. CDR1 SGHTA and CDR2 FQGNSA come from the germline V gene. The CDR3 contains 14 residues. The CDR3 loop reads CASSLGALGNIQYF. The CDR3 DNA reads TGTGCCAGCAGCTTAGGGGCCCTAGGAAACATTCAGTACTTC.

Here the CDR3 DNA reads TGTGCCAGCAGCTTACCGGGGGTCTACGAGCAGTACTTC. It specifies CASSLPGVYEQYF. The chain carries TRBV7-9 and TRBJ2-5; D might be TRBD2 (6 bases). The J call may be in error: the DNA end matches TRBJ2-7 better. CDR1 is SEHNR and CDR2 is FQNEAQ in the germline V gene (reference sequence). The CDR3 runs to 13 residues.

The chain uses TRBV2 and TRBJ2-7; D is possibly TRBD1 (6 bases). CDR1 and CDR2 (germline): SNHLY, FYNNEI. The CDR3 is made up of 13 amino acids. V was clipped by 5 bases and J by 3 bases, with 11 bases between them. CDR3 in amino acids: CASSLGHLYEQYF. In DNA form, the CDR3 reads TGTGCCAGCAGTCTGGGACACCTCTACGAGCAGTACTTC. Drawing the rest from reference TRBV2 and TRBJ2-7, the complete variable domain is EPEVTQTPSHQVTQMGQEVILRCVPISNHLYFYWYRQILGQKVEFLVSFYNNEISEKSEIFDDQFSVERPDGSNFTLKIRSTKLEDSAMYFCASSLGHLYEQYFGPGTRLTVT.

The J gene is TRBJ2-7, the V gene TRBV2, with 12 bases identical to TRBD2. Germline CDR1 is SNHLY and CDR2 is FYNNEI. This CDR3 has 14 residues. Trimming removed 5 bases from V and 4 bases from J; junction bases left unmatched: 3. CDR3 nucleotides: TGTGCCAGCAGTCCAGGGACTAGCGGGTACGAGCAGTACTTC. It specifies CASSPGTSGYEQYF.

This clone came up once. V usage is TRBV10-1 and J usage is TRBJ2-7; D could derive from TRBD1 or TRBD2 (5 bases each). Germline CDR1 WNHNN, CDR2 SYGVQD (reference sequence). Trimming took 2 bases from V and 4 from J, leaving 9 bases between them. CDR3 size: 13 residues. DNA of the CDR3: TGCGCCAGCAGTGAGGGGTGGGGGTACGAGCAGTACTTC. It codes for CASSEGWGYEQYF.

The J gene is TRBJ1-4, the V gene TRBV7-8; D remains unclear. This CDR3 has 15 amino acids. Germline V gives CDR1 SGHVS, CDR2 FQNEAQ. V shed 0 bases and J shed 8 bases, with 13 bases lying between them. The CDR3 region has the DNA TGTGCCAGCAGCTTAGCAGCCGAAGTTGGAGAAAAACTGTTTTTT. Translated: CASSLAAEVGEKLFF. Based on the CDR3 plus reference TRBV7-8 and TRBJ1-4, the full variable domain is GAGVSQSPRYKVAKRGQDVALRCDPISGHVSLFWYQQALGQGPEFLTYFQNEAQLDKSGLPSDRFFAERPEGSVSTLKIQRTQQEDSAVYLCASSLAAEVGEKLFFGSGTQLSVL.

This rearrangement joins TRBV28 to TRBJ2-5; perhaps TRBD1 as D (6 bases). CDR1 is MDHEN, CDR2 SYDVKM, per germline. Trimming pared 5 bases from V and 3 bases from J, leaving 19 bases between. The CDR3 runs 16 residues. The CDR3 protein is CASSHRDTLKEETQYF. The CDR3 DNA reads TGTGCCAGCAGTCACCGGGACACACTTAAAGAAGAGACCCAGTACTTC. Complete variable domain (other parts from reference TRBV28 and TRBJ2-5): DVKVTQSSRYLVKRTGEKVFLECVQDMDHENMFWYRQDPGLGLRLIYFSYDVKMKEKGDIPEGYSVSREKKERFSLILESASTNQTSMYLCASSHRDTLKEETQYFGPGTRLLVL.

CDR3 residues: CASGYTGQKTEQYF. The CDR3 DNA reads as TGTGCCAGCGGCTATACTGGACAAAAAACCGAGCAGTACTTC. The V and J genes are TRBV27 and TRBJ2-7, with TRBD1 as a possible D gene (5 bases). The CDR3 totals 14 residues. V lost 8 bases to trimming and J lost 6 bases, with 20 bases between them. Per the germline V gene, CDR1 is MNHEY and CDR2 is SMNVEV (reference sequence).

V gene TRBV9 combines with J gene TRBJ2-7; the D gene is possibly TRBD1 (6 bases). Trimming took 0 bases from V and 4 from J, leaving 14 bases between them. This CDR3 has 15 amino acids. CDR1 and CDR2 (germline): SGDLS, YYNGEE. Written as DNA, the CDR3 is TGTGCCAGCAGCGTAGGAGTCAGGGGTCCGTACGAGCAGTACTTC. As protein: CASSVGVRGPYEQYF.

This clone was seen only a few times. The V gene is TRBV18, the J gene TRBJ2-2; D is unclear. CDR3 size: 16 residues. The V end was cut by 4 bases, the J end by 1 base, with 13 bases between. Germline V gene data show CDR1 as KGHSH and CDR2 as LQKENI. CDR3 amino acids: CASSRTEVMNTGELFF. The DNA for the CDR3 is TGTGCCAGCTCACGCACGGAAGTAATGAACACCGGGGAGCTGTTTTTT.

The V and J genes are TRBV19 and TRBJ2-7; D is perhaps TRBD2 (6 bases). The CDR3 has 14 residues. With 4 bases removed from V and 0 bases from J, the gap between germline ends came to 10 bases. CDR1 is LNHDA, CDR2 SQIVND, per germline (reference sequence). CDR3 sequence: CASSSRTNSYEQYF. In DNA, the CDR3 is TGTGCCAGTAGTAGTCGGACTAACTCCTACGAGCAGTACTTC.

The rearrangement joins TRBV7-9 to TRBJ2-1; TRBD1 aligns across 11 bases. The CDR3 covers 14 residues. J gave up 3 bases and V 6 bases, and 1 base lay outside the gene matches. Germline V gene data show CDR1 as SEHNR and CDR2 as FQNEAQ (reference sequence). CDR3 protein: CASSGTGGYNEQFF. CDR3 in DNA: TGTGCCAGCAGTGGGACAGGGGGCTACAATGAGCAGTTCTTC.